This entry lists 3 T cell receptor beta chains sequenced from one sample in a study of cytomegalovirus exposure and HLA in healthy donors. The study ran its PCR with 60 Vbeta and 13 Jbeta primers. The table came from immunoSEQ multiplex PCR; TCRdb's copy has only in-frame clones and leaves some out. The sample holds about 160,000 clones; 70% to 90% are singletons and the top ten take 0.7% to 1%. The sequencing input was PBMCs. The receptor source for this set is a woman aged 25 to 39 in good health and CMV-seronegative.

V and J are TRBV9 and TRBJ1-3; D might be TRBD1 (5 bases). The CDR3 length is 14 residues. V gave up 3 bases and J gave up 3 bases, with 10 bases separating them. Germline CDR1 is SGDLS and CDR2 is YYNGEE. Written as DNA, the CDR3 is TGTGCCAGCAGCGGGGGGGGAATTGGAAACACCATATATTTT. This gives the protein CASSGGGIGNTIYF.

V gene TRBV7-7 combines with J gene TRBJ2-7; D unresolved. Germline V CDR1 and CDR2: SSHAT, FNYEAQ (reference sequence). The CDR3 totals 13 residues. Trimming left V 0 bases short and J 3 bases short, with 6 bases between. CDR3: CASSLAADYEQYF. CDR3 coding DNA: TGTGCCAGCAGCTTAGCTGCGGACTACGAGCAGTACTTC.

The chain links TRBV6-5 to TRBJ2-3; 8 bases align to TRBD1. Germline lookup yields CDR1 MNHEY and CDR2 SVGAGI. J gave up 5 bases and V 6 bases, and 4 bases lay outside the gene matches. The CDR3 totals 13 residues. For the CDR3, the DNA is TGTGCCAGCAGCCTAGACAGGGGAGATACGCAGTATTTT. Protein: CASSLDRGDTQYF.